The rows below give T cell receptor beta chains drawn from one sample of a study of cytomegalovirus exposure and HLA in healthy donors. Libraries were prepared by immunoSEQ multiplex PCR; TCRdb keeps only in-frame clonotypes and omits some of them. Of tens of thousands of clones detected, around 90% appear once; the ten largest clones hold 2.5% to 4%. What was sequenced was PBMCs. The receptors were sampled from a young man in good health and CMV-seronegative. Each CDR3 is given with its conserved first and last residue. D genes are given only for firm matches. Clone size appears in some rows only: once, few, many, or a class for an expanded clone.

v_gene: TRBV7-3
j_gene: TRBJ2-1
d_gene: TRBD2
abundance: NA
CDR3nt: TGTGCCAGCAGCCTTAGGGGAGGACTAGCGGGAGGGCTTGGAAACAATGAGCAGTTCTTC
CDR3aa: CASSLRGGLAGGLGNNEQFF

v_gene: TRBV28
j_gene: TRBJ1-3
d_gene: NA
abundance: NA
CDR3nt: TGTGCCAGCAGTTTAATCGGTTCCGCTGGAAACACCATATATTTT
CDR3aa: CASSLIGSAGNTIYF

v_gene: TRBV5-4
j_gene: TRBJ2-7
d_gene: NA
abundance: few
CDR3nt: TGTGCCAGCAGCAATGGAGATACCTACGAGCAGTACTTC
CDR3aa: CASSNGDTYEQYF

v_gene: TRBV7-2
j_gene: TRBJ1-2
d_gene: NA
abundance: NA
CDR3nt: TGTGCCAGCAGCTCACAGCCTGGCTATGGCTACACCTTC
CDR3aa: CASSSQPGYGYTF

v_gene: TRBV27
j_gene: TRBJ1-2
d_gene: NA
abundance: NA
CDR3nt: TGTGCCAGCAGTTTAACTCCAGGGAACTATGGCTACACCTTC
CDR3aa: CASSLTPGNYGYTF

v_gene: TRBV9
j_gene: TRBJ1-1
d_gene: NA
abundance: NA
CDR3nt: TGTGCCAGCAGCCCTTCAACAGTGAACACTGAAGCTTTCTTT
CDR3aa: CASSPSTVNTEAFF

v_gene: TRBV7-2
j_gene: TRBJ1-5
d_gene: NA
abundance: NA
CDR3nt: TGTGCCAGCAGCTTAGGTAATAGCAATCAGCCCCAGCATTTT
CDR3aa: CASSLGNSNQPQHF

v_gene: TRBV19
j_gene: TRBJ2-5
d_gene: TRBD2
abundance: NA
CDR3nt: TGTGCCAGTAGGGGACTAGCGGAAGAGACCCAGTACTTC
CDR3aa: CASRGLAEETQYF

v_gene: TRBV2
j_gene: TRBJ1-1
d_gene: NA
abundance: few
CDR3nt: TGTGCCAGGCCCGCAGGGTGGAGTTTGAACCCTGAAGCTTTCTTT
CDR3aa: CARPAGWSLNPEAFF

v_gene: TRBV7-8
j_gene: TRBJ1-2
d_gene: NA
abundance: NA
CDR3nt: TGTGCCAGCAGCCCCGGTTCGACTTCCTCTAGCTACACCTTC
CDR3aa: CASSPGSTSSSYTF

v_gene: TRBV29-1
j_gene: TRBJ2-2
d_gene: NA
abundance: NA
CDR3nt: TGCAGCGTTGTGCAGGCCACCGGGGAGCTGTTTTTT
CDR3aa: CSVVQATGELFF

v_gene: TRBV14
j_gene: TRBJ1-2
d_gene: NA
abundance: NA
CDR3nt: TGTGCCAGCAGCCCGTCGGGCTATGGCTACACCTTC
CDR3aa: CASSPSGYGYTF

v_gene: TRBV5-1
j_gene: TRBJ2-2
d_gene: NA
abundance: NA
CDR3nt: TGCGCCAGCAGCTTAACCAGGGGCGACGGGGAGCTGTTTTTT
CDR3aa: CASSLTRGDGELFF

v_gene: TRBV6-1
j_gene: TRBJ2-3
d_gene: NA
abundance: NA
CDR3nt: TGTGCCAGCAGTGTGGGGCCCGTCAGAGATACGCAGTATTTT
CDR3aa: CASSVGPVRDTQYF

v_gene: TRBV5-6
j_gene: TRBJ2-7
d_gene: NA
abundance: once
CDR3nt: TGTGCCAGCAGCTTGGTCGGGAATTCCTACGAGCAGTACTTC
CDR3aa: CASSLVGNSYEQYF

v_gene: TRBV4-2
j_gene: TRBJ1-2
d_gene: TRBD1
abundance: NA
CDR3nt: TGTGCCAGCAGCCCCTTGGGACAGGGCCGCGTTAACTATGGCTACACCTTC
CDR3aa: CASSPLGQGRVNYGYTF

v_gene: TRBV28
j_gene: TRBJ1-2
d_gene: NA
abundance: NA
CDR3nt: TGTGCCAGCAGTTTAACAGAGGGCTATGGCTACACCTTC
CDR3aa: CASSLTEGYGYTF

v_gene: TRBV28
j_gene: TRBJ1-2
d_gene: NA
abundance: many
CDR3nt: TGTGCCAGCAGTTTTGGAGTCGATGGCTACACCTTC
CDR3aa: CASSFGVDGYTF

v_gene: TRBV5-6
j_gene: TRBJ2-5
d_gene: NA
abundance: NA
CDR3nt: TGTGCCAGCAGCTCGGGGGGCAGAAACCAAGAGACCCAGTACTTC
CDR3aa: CASSSGGRNQETQYF

v_gene: TRBV7-2
j_gene: TRBJ1-3
d_gene: NA
abundance: NA
CDR3nt: TGTGCCAGCAGCTTAGTGGAATGGGCAGTCTCTGGAAACACCATATATTTT
CDR3aa: CASSLVEWAVSGNTIYF

v_gene: TRBV28
j_gene: TRBJ1-2
d_gene: NA
abundance: once
CDR3nt: TGTGCCAGCAGCATCATGGGCAGCCTCTATGGCTACACCTTC
CDR3aa: CASSIMGSLYGYTF

v_gene: TRBV6-5
j_gene: TRBJ1-1
d_gene: TRBD1
abundance: NA
CDR3nt: TGTGCCAGCAGACTATGGACAGGGTCCACTGAAGCTTTCTTT
CDR3aa: CASRLWTGSTEAFF

v_gene: TRBV7-2
j_gene: TRBJ2-7
d_gene: TRBD2
abundance: NA
CDR3nt: TGTGCCAGCAGCTCGGGGGGGACTAGCAGTTGGGGGCAGTACTTC
CDR3aa: CASSSGGTSSWGQYF

v_gene: TRBV6-6
j_gene: TRBJ1-4
d_gene: TRBD1
abundance: NA
CDR3nt: TGTGCCAGCAGTGTATACAGGGGAAAACTGTTTTTT
CDR3aa: CASSVYRGKLFF

v_gene: TRBV28
j_gene: TRBJ1-5
d_gene: TRBD1
abundance: NA
CDR3nt: TGTGCCAGCAGCCCAGGGGGTCGGGTCATAAGCAATCAGCCCCAGCATTTT
CDR3aa: CASSPGGRVISNQPQHF

v_gene: TRBV19
j_gene: TRBJ1-2
d_gene: TRBD1
abundance: NA
CDR3nt: TGTGCCAGTAGTGTACCGGGACAGGGAGTCGGTAGCTATGGCTACACCTTC
CDR3aa: CASSVPGQGVGSYGYTF

v_gene: TRBV30
j_gene: TRBJ1-5
d_gene: NA
abundance: NA
CDR3nt: TGTGCCTGGAGTGAAACAGGGCTCCTGGATCAGCCCCAGCATTTT
CDR3aa: CAWSETGLLDQPQHF

v_gene: TRBV9
j_gene: TRBJ2-2
d_gene: TRBD1
abundance: NA
CDR3nt: TGTGCCAGCAGCCCGGACAGGGGGACCGGGGAGCTGTTTTTT
CDR3aa: CASSPDRGTGELFF

v_gene: TRBV4-3
j_gene: TRBJ1-1
d_gene: NA
abundance: NA
CDR3nt: TGCGCCAGCAGCCAGGGAACAGGACACACTGAAGCTTTCTTT
CDR3aa: CASSQGTGHTEAFF

v_gene: TRBV9
j_gene: TRBJ2-7
d_gene: NA
abundance: few
CDR3nt: TGTGCCAGCAGCGTAAAGGGGGCGGGACCCTTCGGGGAGCAGTACTTC
CDR3aa: CASSVKGAGPFGEQYF

v_gene: TRBV7-3
j_gene: TRBJ2-1
d_gene: TRBD2
abundance: NA
CDR3nt: TGTGCCAGCAGCTGGGAGGGATCCGGGGGATACAATGAGCAGTTCTTC
CDR3aa: CASSWEGSGGYNEQFF

v_gene: TRBV6-4
j_gene: TRBJ2-3
d_gene: NA
abundance: NA
CDR3nt: TGTGCCAGCAGTGACTCGGTTTCTAGGCCAGATACGCAGTATTTT
CDR3aa: CASSDSVSRPDTQYF

v_gene: TRBV19
j_gene: TRBJ1-5
d_gene: NA
abundance: few
CDR3nt: TGTGCCAGTACCACCGGTTATAGCAATCAGCCCCAGCATTTT
CDR3aa: CASTTGYSNQPQHF

v_gene: TRBV2
j_gene: TRBJ2-7
d_gene: NA
abundance: NA
CDR3nt: TGTGCCAGCCGTGCAGGGATTGGAGAGCAGTACTTC
CDR3aa: CASRAGIGEQYF

v_gene: TRBV28
j_gene: TRBJ1-2
d_gene: TRBD1
abundance: NA
CDR3nt: TGTGCCAGCAGCAGGACAGGGTATGGCTACACCTTC
CDR3aa: CASSRTGYGYTF

v_gene: TRBV19
j_gene: TRBJ2-5
d_gene: NA
abundance: NA
CDR3nt: TGTGCCAGTAGTATAGGGACAGATCTTGAGACCCAGTACTTC
CDR3aa: CASSIGTDLETQYF

v_gene: TRBV28
j_gene: TRBJ1-5
d_gene: NA
abundance: NA
CDR3nt: TGTGCCAGCAGTCAACGAGGGCCCCAGCATTTT
CDR3aa: CASSQRGPQHF

v_gene: TRBV21-1
j_gene: TRBJ2-5
d_gene: NA
abundance: NA
CDR3nt: TGTGCCAGCAGCAAAGGGACAGGGGAGGTAGAGACCCAGTACTTC
CDR3aa: CASSKGTGEVETQYF

v_gene: TRBV5-8
j_gene: TRBJ2-7
d_gene: TRBD2
abundance: few
CDR3nt: TGTGCCAGCAGCCCAGGACTAGCGGGATCGCTCTACGAGCAGTACTTC
CDR3aa: CASSPGLAGSLYEQYF

v_gene: TRBV18
j_gene: TRBJ2-5
d_gene: TRBD1
abundance: NA
CDR3nt: TGTGCCAGCTCAACAGGACAGGGGGCTGCGGAGACCCAGTACTTC
CDR3aa: CASSTGQGAAETQYF

v_gene: TRBV18
j_gene: TRBJ1-4
d_gene: NA
abundance: NA
CDR3nt: TGTGCCAGCTCACCACCGGGACAAAGGGAAAAACTGTTTTTT
CDR3aa: CASSPPGQREKLFF

v_gene: TRBV27
j_gene: TRBJ2-7
d_gene: TRBD1
abundance: NA
CDR3nt: TGTGCCAGCAGTCTTAGGACAGGGGCTGGCGAGCAGTACTTC
CDR3aa: CASSLRTGAGEQYF

v_gene: TRBV19
j_gene: TRBJ2-7
d_gene: NA
abundance: once
CDR3nt: TGTGCCAGTAGCTCAGGCTACGAGCAGTACTTC
CDR3aa: CASSSGYEQYF

v_gene: TRBV5-4
j_gene: TRBJ2-1
d_gene: NA
abundance: NA
CDR3nt: TGTGCCAGCAGCGCCGTTGGGGCACCAAGTTACAATGAGCAGTTCTTC
CDR3aa: CASSAVGAPSYNEQFF

v_gene: TRBV5-1
j_gene: TRBJ1-4
d_gene: NA
abundance: NA
CDR3nt: TGCGCCAGCAGCTTTCAGGGGTCTAATGAAAAACTGTTTTTT
CDR3aa: CASSFQGSNEKLFF

v_gene: TRBV28
j_gene: TRBJ2-3
d_gene: NA
abundance: NA
CDR3nt: TGTGCCAGCCACCTGGGGGCCGGGGGCACAGATACGCAGTATTTT
CDR3aa: CASHLGAGGTDTQYF

v_gene: TRBV4-3
j_gene: TRBJ2-1
d_gene: TRBD2
abundance: NA
CDR3nt: TGCGCCAGCAGCCCTCGGGCTTTGACTAGCGGTTCTTGGGCCTACAATGAGCAGTTCTTC
CDR3aa: CASSPRALTSGSWAYNEQFF

v_gene: TRBV7-8
j_gene: TRBJ1-2
d_gene: NA
abundance: NA
CDR3nt: TGTGCCAGCAGCTTAGACGGCTATGGCTACACCTTC
CDR3aa: CASSLDGYGYTF

v_gene: TRBV11-1
j_gene: TRBJ1-2
d_gene: NA
abundance: NA
CDR3nt: TGTGCCAGCAGCTTAGAGGCAGGGGTGGCTGGCTACACCTTC
CDR3aa: CASSLEAGVAGYTF

v_gene: TRBV6-4
j_gene: TRBJ1-1
d_gene: NA
abundance: NA
CDR3nt: TGTGCCAGCAGTGCGCTGGGAGGTAGCACTGAAGCTTTCTTT
CDR3aa: CASSALGGSTEAFF

v_gene: TRBV27
j_gene: TRBJ2-7
d_gene: TRBD2
abundance: NA
CDR3nt: TGTGCCAGCAGTTCCTCCACTAGCGGGACCTCCTACGAGCAGTACTTC
CDR3aa: CASSSSTSGTSYEQYF

v_gene: TRBV5-1
j_gene: TRBJ1-5
d_gene: NA
abundance: NA
CDR3nt: TGCGCCAGCAGCTTGTTGGGAGATCAGCCCCAGCATTTT
CDR3aa: CASSLLGDQPQHF

v_gene: TRBV5-1
j_gene: TRBJ2-7
d_gene: NA
abundance: NA
CDR3nt: TGCGCCAGCAGCTTGGCACAGGGCTACGAGCAGTACTTC
CDR3aa: CASSLAQGYEQYF